This T cell receptor beta chain was sequenced for a study of cytomegalovirus exposure and HLA in healthy donors. Study results and caveats: In a later analysis, about 17,000 TCR beta sequences were associated with HLA alleles at 0.05 false discovery rate. The likely origin of a cluster of highly shared sequence variants was a sequencing artifact.

For this clone: Its antigen is not known.

The PCR had 60 Vbeta and 13 Jbeta primers. The protocol was immunoSEQ multiplex PCR, while the TCRdb copy is restricted to in-frame clones and leaves out a portion. This table has approximately 100,000 clones, 55% to 65% appearing once. V dropped 0 bases and J dropped 0; count of bases not matched to a gene: 5. Germline V lookup: CDR1 SGHRS, CDR2 YFSETQ. The CDR3 extends over 17 amino acids. The specimen sequenced was PBMCs. This chain links TRBV5-1 with TRBJ2-2; 7 bases are a match to TRBD2. The sequence derives from a human donor in good health. CDR3 coding DNA: TGCGCCAGCAGCTTGGTACCAGCGGGGACGAACACCGGGGAGCTGTTTTTT. It translates to CASSLVPAGTNTGELFF. Combining the CDR3 with reference TRBV5-1 and TRBJ2-2 gives the whole variable domain KAGVTQTPRYLIKTRGQQVTLSCSPISGHRSVSWYQQTPGQGLQFLFEYFSETQRNKGNFPGRFSGRQFSNSRSEMNVSTLELGDSALYLCASSLVPAGTNTGELFFGEGSRLTVL.